This record covers a single T cell receptor (beta chain). Its antigen remains unknown. This record belongs to a study of T cell repertoires in cytomegalovirus infection. Across the study: Public TCR beta signatures provided an indication of both CMV infection and a matching HLA type.

Points from the study as a whole: Across the ex vivo response, the dominant clonotypes were HLA-C-restricted CMV-specific TCR beta clonotypes. Public TCR beta family frequency separated CMV-and-HLA carriers, including in an independent cohort.

A single record per CDR3 protein comes from TCRdb applying MiXCR to the reads. The table lists about 98,000 distinct CDR3 sequences, 16% of them singletons. The CDR3 is 13 amino acids. The germline V and J ends were trimmed by 1 base and 10 bases, with 11 bases remaining between them. The material sequenced was PBMCs. The V and J genes are TRBV12-3 or TRBV12-4 and TRBJ2-1; a weak D match, TRBD1 (6 bases). The clonotype comes from a human donor in good health (CMV status not recorded). Some clones in this sample may be carry-over from other donors' samples. As DNA, the CDR3 is TGTGCCAGCAGTTTAGAACAGGGAAAGGAGCAGTTCTTC. The encoded protein is CASSLEQGKEQFF.